This T cell receptor (beta chain) was recorded in a study of shared T cell receptors in the human thymus. The method was immunoSEQ multiplex PCR; TCRdb's version includes in-frame clones alone and lacks a portion of them. The sample has approximately 730,000 clones, 70% to 90% seen once. These data also featured in a second study, about human thymus T cells. From that study: Finnish infants who were healthy and having corrective surgery for congenital heart defects made up the donors. Resections obtained during corrective heart surgery supplied the thymus tissue. Both thymic and peripheral blood repertoires showed apparently biased V and J usage. Unrelated individuals reportedly shared highly overlapping thymic TCR repertoires.

This clonotype originated in a girl less than two years old with a congenital heart defect. Input material: thymocytes.

The CDR3 here is CASSLAARLPTSTDTQYF. In DNA form, the CDR3 reads TGTGCCAGCAGCTTAGCAGCACGGCTCCCGACTAGCACAGATACGCAGTATTTT. The chain has TRBV7-6 and TRBJ2-3; D not certain. Germline CDR1 SGHVS, CDR2 FNYEAQ. The CDR3 extends over 18 amino acids. Trimming stripped 0 bases from V and 0 bases from J, with 16 bases between.